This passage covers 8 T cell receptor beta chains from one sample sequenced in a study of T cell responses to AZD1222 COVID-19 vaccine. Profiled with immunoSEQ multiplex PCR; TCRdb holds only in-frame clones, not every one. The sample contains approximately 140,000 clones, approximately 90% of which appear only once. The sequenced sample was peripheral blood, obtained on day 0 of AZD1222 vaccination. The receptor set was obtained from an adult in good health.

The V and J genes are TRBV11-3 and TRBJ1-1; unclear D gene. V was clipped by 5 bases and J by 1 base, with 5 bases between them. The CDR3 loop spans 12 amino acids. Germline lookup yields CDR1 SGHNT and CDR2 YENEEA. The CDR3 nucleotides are TGTGCCAGCAGCATCGGGAACACTGAAGCTTTCTTT. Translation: CASSIGNTEAFF. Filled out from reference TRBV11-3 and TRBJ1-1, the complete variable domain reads EAGVVQSPRYKIIEKKQPVAFWCNPISGHNTLYWYLQNLGQGPELLIRYENEEAVDDSQLPKDRFSAERLKGVDSTLKIQPAELGDSAVYLCASSIGNTEAFFGQGTRLTVV.

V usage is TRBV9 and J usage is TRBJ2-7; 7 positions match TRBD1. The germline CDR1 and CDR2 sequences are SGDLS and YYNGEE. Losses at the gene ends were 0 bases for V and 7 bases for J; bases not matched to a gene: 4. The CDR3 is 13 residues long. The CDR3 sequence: CASSVVSGGEQYF. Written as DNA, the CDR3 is TGTGCCAGCAGCGTAGTATCAGGGGGAGAGCAGTACTTC.

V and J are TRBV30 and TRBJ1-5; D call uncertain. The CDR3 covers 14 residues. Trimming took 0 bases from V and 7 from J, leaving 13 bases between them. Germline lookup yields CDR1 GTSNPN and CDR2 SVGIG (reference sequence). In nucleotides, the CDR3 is TGTGCCTGGAGTGTTCTCCCATCGGCCCAGCCCCAGCATTTT. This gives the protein CAWSVLPSAQPQHF.

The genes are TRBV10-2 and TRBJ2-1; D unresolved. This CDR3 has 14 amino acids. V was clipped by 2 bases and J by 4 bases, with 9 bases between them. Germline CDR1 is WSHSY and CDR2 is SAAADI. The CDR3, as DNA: TGCGCCAGCAGTGAGGGCTCTCAGTACAATGAGCAGTTCTTC. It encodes CASSEGSQYNEQFF.

The CDR3, as DNA: TGTGCCAGCAGCCAAGGGGGACATCTTGAAGCTTTCTTT. It specifies CASSQGGHLEAFF. The gene calls are TRBV3-1 (or the pseudogene TRBV3-2) and TRBJ1-1; perhaps TRBD1 as D (6 bases). Per germline, CDR1 LGHDT and CDR2 YNNKEL (reference sequence). V lost 1 base, J lost 7 bases, and 10 bases lay in between. The CDR3 consists of 13 residues.

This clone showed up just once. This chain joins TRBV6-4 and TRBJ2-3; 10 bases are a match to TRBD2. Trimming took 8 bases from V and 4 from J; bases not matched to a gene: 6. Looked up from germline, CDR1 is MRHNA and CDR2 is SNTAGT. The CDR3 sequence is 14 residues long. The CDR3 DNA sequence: TGTGCCAGCTCCACTAGCGGGAACCCAGATACGCAGTATTTT. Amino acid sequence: CASSTSGNPDTQYF.

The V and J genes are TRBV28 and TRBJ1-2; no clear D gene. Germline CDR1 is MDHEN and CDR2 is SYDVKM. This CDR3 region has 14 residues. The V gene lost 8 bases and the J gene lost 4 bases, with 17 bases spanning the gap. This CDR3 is CASAKPALSYGYTF. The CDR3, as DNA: TGTGCCAGCGCTAAGCCGGCCCTAAGCTATGGCTACACCTTC.

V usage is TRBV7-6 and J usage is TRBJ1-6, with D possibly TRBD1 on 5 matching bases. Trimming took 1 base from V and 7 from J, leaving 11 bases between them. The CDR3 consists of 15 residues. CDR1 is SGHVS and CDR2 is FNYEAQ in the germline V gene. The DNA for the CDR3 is TGTGCCAGCAGCTTAGGTCGGGGCTACAATTCACCCCTCCACTTT. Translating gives CASSLGRGYNSPLHF.